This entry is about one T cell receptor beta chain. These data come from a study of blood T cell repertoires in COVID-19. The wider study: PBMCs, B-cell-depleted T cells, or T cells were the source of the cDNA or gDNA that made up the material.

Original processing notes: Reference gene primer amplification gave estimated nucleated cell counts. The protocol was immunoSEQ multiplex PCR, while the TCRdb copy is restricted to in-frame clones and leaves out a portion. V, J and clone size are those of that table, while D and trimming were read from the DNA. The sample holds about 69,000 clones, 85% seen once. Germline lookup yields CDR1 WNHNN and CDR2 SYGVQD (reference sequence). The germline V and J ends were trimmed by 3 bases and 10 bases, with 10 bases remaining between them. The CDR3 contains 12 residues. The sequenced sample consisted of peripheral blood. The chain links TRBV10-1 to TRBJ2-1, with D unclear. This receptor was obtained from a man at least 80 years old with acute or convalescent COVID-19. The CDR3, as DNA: TGCGCCAGCAGTGACAGGTATTACGAGCAGTTCTTC. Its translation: CASSDRYYEQFF.